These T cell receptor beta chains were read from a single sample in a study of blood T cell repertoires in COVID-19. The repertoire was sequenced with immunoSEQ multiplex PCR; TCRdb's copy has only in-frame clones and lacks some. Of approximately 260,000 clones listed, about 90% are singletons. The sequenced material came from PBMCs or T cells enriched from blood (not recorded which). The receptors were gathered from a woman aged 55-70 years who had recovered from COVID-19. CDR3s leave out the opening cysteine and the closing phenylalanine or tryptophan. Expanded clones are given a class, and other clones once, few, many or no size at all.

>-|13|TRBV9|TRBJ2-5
ASSARGTLQETQY
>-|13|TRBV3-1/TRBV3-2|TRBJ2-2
ASSPRRPRTGELF
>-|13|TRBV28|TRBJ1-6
ASSPWGTHNSPLH
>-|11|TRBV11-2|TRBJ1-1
ASSFGRDTEAF
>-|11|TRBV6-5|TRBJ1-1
ASNLGSGTEAF
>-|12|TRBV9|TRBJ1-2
ASSVVNRVGGYT
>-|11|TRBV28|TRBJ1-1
ASELLRGTEAF
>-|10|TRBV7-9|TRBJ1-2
ASSLSMGGYT
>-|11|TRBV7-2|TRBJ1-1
ASSLAAGTEAF
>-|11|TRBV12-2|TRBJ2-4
ASRLTNDRDQY
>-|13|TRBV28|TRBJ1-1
ASSSGQTMNTEAF
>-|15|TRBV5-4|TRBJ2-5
ASTATGRGDFQETQY
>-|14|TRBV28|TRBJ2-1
ASSLGTSGIYNEQF
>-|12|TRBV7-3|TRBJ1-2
ASSTGQLNYGYT
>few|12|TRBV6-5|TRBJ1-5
ASTAGTIDQPQH
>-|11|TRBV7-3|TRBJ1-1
ASSLSGNTEAF
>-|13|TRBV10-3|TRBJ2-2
AISESSKTTGELF
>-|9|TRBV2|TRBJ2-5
ASSFKETQY
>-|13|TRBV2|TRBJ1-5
ASSPGTGRAQPQH
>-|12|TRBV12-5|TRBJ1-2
ASGLGRGLEGYT
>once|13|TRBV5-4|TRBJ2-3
ASSKGASGADTQY
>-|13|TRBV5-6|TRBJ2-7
ASRHTGQGAREQY
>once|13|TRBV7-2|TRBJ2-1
ASSFLAGIYNEQF
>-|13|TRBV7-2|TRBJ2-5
ASSLSSGSRETQY
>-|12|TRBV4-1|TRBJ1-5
ASSQDQRNQPQH
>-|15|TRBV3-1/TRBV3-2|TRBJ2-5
ASSQDRIRAGVVTQY
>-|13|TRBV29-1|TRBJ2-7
SVLGRLDASYEQY
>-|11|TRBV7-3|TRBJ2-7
ASSYQQGYEQY
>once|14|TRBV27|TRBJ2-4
ASSLGSSGRMGIQY
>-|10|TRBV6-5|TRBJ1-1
ASRPVNTEAF
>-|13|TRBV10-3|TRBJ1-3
AISEAQARGNTIY
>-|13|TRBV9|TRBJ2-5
ASSPRDRLIETQY
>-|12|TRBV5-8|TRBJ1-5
ASSQTGVGQPQH
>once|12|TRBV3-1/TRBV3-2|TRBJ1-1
ASTWTGRGTEAF
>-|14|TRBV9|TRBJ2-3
ASSVGIAEVTDTQY
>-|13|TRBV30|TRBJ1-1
AWTRGDRLNTEAF
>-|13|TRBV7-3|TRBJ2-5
ASSLVAGVQETQY
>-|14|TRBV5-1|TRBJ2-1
ASSYEAGGGYNEQF
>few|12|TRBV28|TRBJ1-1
ASSLSRVNTEAF